This T cell receptor beta chain derives from a study of PD-1 blockade in mismatch repair-deficient tumors. Study context: All were previously treated, progressing patients with 12 mismatch repair-deficient cancer types.

After removal of 5 bases from V and 2 bases from J, the junction contained 9 bases not matched to a gene. CDR1 and CDR2 from the germline V gene are MGHDK and SYGVNS. The CDR3 runs to 15 residues. Libraries were prepared by immunoSEQ multiplex PCR; TCRdb keeps only in-frame clonotypes and omits some of them. The sample yields around 68,000 clones, around 73% seen once. Specimen: peripheral blood, collected 2 weeks after starting pembrolizumab. This chain connects TRBV25-1 to TRBJ2-7, with 7 positions matching TRBD1. The TCR was taken from an adult with mismatch repair-deficient cancer. CDR3 DNA: TGTGCCAGCAGTAAAGACAGGGCTCTCACCTACGAGCAGTACTTC. It specifies CASSKDRALTYEQYF.